A selection of T cell receptor beta chains follows, all from one sample in a study of PD-1 blockade in classical Hodgkin lymphoma. The data were produced by immunoSEQ multiplex PCR, yet TCRdb's version contains in-frame clones alone and is incomplete. The top ten clones hold about a sixth of a sample with around 92,000 clones, 83% of them seen once. This material consisted of peripheral blood mononuclear cells (PBMCs), taken before the fourth cycle of nivolumab. The origin of the receptors is a human donor with classical Hodgkin lymphoma. Each CDR3 is given with its conserved first and last residue. The D gene is left open where the match is weak. Rows may omit the clone size; those that give it use once, few, many or a size class.

d_call: TRBD2
v_call: TRBV27
cdr3_length: 19
j_call: TRBJ2-7
clone_size: .
cdr3_nt: TGTGCCAGCAGTTTAACCGGGACTAGCGGGTGGAGCCCCCCCTACGAGCAGTACTTC
cdr3_aa: CASSLTGTSGWSPPYEQYF

d_call: .
v_call: TRBV6-5
cdr3_length: 14
j_call: TRBJ2-5
clone_size: .
cdr3_nt: TGTGCCAGATCCCGGAATCTGGTGGAAGAGACCCAGTACTTC
cdr3_aa: CARSRNLVEETQYF

d_call: .
v_call: TRBV18
cdr3_length: 12
j_call: TRBJ1-1
clone_size: few
cdr3_nt: TGTGCCAGCTCACCAACGAACACTGAAGCTTTCTTT
cdr3_aa: CASSPTNTEAFF

d_call: .
v_call: TRBV6-1
cdr3_length: 14
j_call: TRBJ1-4
clone_size: .
cdr3_nt: TGTGCCAGCAGTGAGAGTACAACTAATGAAAAACTGTTTTTT
cdr3_aa: CASSESTTNEKLFF

d_call: .
v_call: TRBV5-4
cdr3_length: 15
j_call: TRBJ1-2
clone_size: .
cdr3_nt: TGTGCCAGCAGTCCAGGCCGGGGGCCGGACTATGGCTACACCTTC
cdr3_aa: CASSPGRGPDYGYTF

d_call: .
v_call: TRBV6-5
cdr3_length: 14
j_call: TRBJ1-5
clone_size: few
cdr3_nt: TGTGCCAGCAGCCCCACCCAGGGGCTCGCGCCCCAGCATTTT
cdr3_aa: CASSPTQGLAPQHF

d_call: TRBD2
v_call: TRBV5-1
cdr3_length: 18
j_call: TRBJ2-1
clone_size: .
cdr3_nt: TGCGCCAGCAGCTTGGGGACTAGCGGGAGGGGGGAATACAATGAGCAGTTCTTC
cdr3_aa: CASSLGTSGRGEYNEQFF

d_call: .
v_call: TRBV5-1
cdr3_length: 15
j_call: TRBJ2-2
clone_size: once
cdr3_nt: TGCGCCAGCAGCTTGTTTTCGGGACGCACCGGGGAGCTGTTTTTT
cdr3_aa: CASSLFSGRTGELFF

d_call: .
v_call: TRBV10-2
cdr3_length: 17
j_call: TRBJ2-1
clone_size: .
cdr3_nt: TGCGCCAGCAGTGAGTCTAGCGGATTTGGCTCCTACAATGAGCAGTTCTTC
cdr3_aa: CASSESSGFGSYNEQFF

d_call: TRBD1
v_call: TRBV6-5
cdr3_length: 14
j_call: TRBJ1-5
clone_size: .
cdr3_nt: TGTGCCAGCAGCAGGGGGGCAACCCCTCAGCCCCAGCATTTT
cdr3_aa: CASSRGATPQPQHF

d_call: .
v_call: TRBV9
cdr3_length: 14
j_call: TRBJ2-1
clone_size: .
cdr3_nt: TGTGCCAGCAGCCCCGCGGGCTCCTACAATGAGCAGTTCTTC
cdr3_aa: CASSPAGSYNEQFF

d_call: TRBD2
v_call: TRBV10-3
cdr3_length: 15
j_call: TRBJ2-1
clone_size: once
cdr3_nt: TGTGCCATCAGTGAGTTAGCTAGCGGCTACAATGAGCAGTTCTTC
cdr3_aa: CAISELASGYNEQFF

d_call: .
v_call: TRBV7-2
cdr3_length: 13
j_call: TRBJ2-4
clone_size: .
cdr3_nt: TGTGCCAGCAAGCAAAGGGAGACGGGCATTCAGTACTTC
cdr3_aa: CASKQRETGIQYF

d_call: .
v_call: TRBV28
cdr3_length: 14
j_call: TRBJ1-4
clone_size: .
cdr3_nt: TGTGCCAGCAGTCCATCAGGAGGCGGACAGAAACTGTTTTTT
cdr3_aa: CASSPSGGGQKLFF

d_call: .
v_call: TRBV28
cdr3_length: 11
j_call: TRBJ2-7
clone_size: .
cdr3_nt: TGTGCCAGCAGTTCTAACTACGAGCAGTACTTC
cdr3_aa: CASSSNYEQYF

d_call: TRBD1
v_call: TRBV9
cdr3_length: 18
j_call: TRBJ1-2
clone_size: .
cdr3_nt: TGTGCCAGCAGCGCGAGCAGGGGGCCCGCCAACCTTAACTATGGCTACACCTTC
cdr3_aa: CASSASRGPANLNYGYTF

d_call: TRBD2
v_call: TRBV5-4
cdr3_length: 14
j_call: TRBJ2-5
clone_size: .
cdr3_nt: TGTGCCAGCAGCTCCCCGGGACTAGTGGAGACCCAGTACTTC
cdr3_aa: CASSSPGLVETQYF

d_call: .
v_call: TRBV5-6
cdr3_length: 15
j_call: TRBJ1-4
clone_size: .
cdr3_nt: TGTGCCAGCAGCAGGAGACTCCAAACTAATGAAAAACTGTTTTTT
cdr3_aa: CASSRRLQTNEKLFF

d_call: .
v_call: TRBV12-5
cdr3_length: 13
j_call: TRBJ2-1
clone_size: once
cdr3_nt: TGTGCTAGTGGTTGGGCGGGGATAAATGAGCAGTTCTTC
cdr3_aa: CASGWAGINEQFF

d_call: .
v_call: TRBV7-2
cdr3_length: 15
j_call: TRBJ2-4
clone_size: few
cdr3_nt: TGTGCCAGCAGCTTAGGCTCGCAGGGCTGGGACATTCAGTACTTC
cdr3_aa: CASSLGSQGWDIQYF

d_call: .
v_call: TRBV7-6
cdr3_length: 13
j_call: TRBJ2-6
clone_size: .
cdr3_nt: TGTGCCAGCAGCCAGGATGGGGCCAACGTCCTGACTTTC
cdr3_aa: CASSQDGANVLTF

d_call: TRBD1
v_call: TRBV5-1
cdr3_length: 16
j_call: TRBJ2-2
clone_size: .
cdr3_nt: TGCGCCAGCAGCGGAGGACAGGGCAGGAACACCGGGGAGCTGTTTTTT
cdr3_aa: CASSGGQGRNTGELFF

d_call: .
v_call: TRBV7-9
cdr3_length: 12
j_call: TRBJ2-5
clone_size: .
cdr3_nt: TGTGCCAGCAGCTTTGACGTTGAGACCCAGTACTTC
cdr3_aa: CASSFDVETQYF

d_call: TRBD1
v_call: TRBV27
cdr3_length: 14
j_call: TRBJ2-7
clone_size: .
cdr3_nt: TGTGCCAGCAGTCGGACAGGGGGTTTCTACGAGCAGTACTTC
cdr3_aa: CASSRTGGFYEQYF

d_call: TRBD1
v_call: TRBV7-2
cdr3_length: 14
j_call: TRBJ2-7
clone_size: .
cdr3_nt: TGTGCCAGCAGCCCTGGGGACAGGGCCTACGAGCAGTACTTC
cdr3_aa: CASSPGDRAYEQYF

d_call: TRBD1
v_call: TRBV5-1
cdr3_length: 14
j_call: TRBJ1-1
clone_size: .
cdr3_nt: TGCGCCAGCAGTGGGACAGGGTTGAACACTGAAGCTTTCTTT
cdr3_aa: CASSGTGLNTEAFF

d_call: .
v_call: TRBV28
cdr3_length: 14
j_call: TRBJ2-7
clone_size: few
cdr3_nt: TGTGCCAGCAGTTTAGTGGGGAAGCCCTACGAGCAGTACTTC
cdr3_aa: CASSLVGKPYEQYF

d_call: TRBD2
v_call: TRBV7-8
cdr3_length: 16
j_call: TRBJ2-2
clone_size: .
cdr3_nt: TGTGCCAGCAGCCCGAGTAGCGGGATTACCACCGGGGAGCTGTTTTTT
cdr3_aa: CASSPSSGITTGELFF

d_call: .
v_call: TRBV19
cdr3_length: 15
j_call: TRBJ2-5
clone_size: few
cdr3_nt: TGTGCCAGTAGCCTTCCGTCTAGCGAAGAAGAGACCCAGTACTTC
cdr3_aa: CASSLPSSEEETQYF

d_call: TRBD2
v_call: TRBV27
cdr3_length: 15
j_call: TRBJ2-7
clone_size: few
cdr3_nt: TGTGCCAGCAGTTTGGACGGACTAGCGGGATACGAGCAGTACTTC
cdr3_aa: CASSLDGLAGYEQYF

d_call: TRBD2
v_call: TRBV4-2
cdr3_length: 14
j_call: TRBJ2-7
clone_size: .
cdr3_nt: TGTGCCAGCGGACTAGCGGGGGCGGGGTCCGAGCAGTACTTC
cdr3_aa: CASGLAGAGSEQYF

d_call: TRBD1
v_call: TRBV10-3
cdr3_length: 14
j_call: TRBJ1-2
clone_size: .
cdr3_nt: TGTGCCATCAGAGGGGGACAGGGTAACTATGGCTACACCTTC
cdr3_aa: CAIRGGQGNYGYTF

d_call: TRBD2
v_call: TRBV30
cdr3_length: 12
j_call: TRBJ2-7
clone_size: .
cdr3_nt: TGTGCCTGGGGACGGCCGGGGGGCGAGCAGTACTTC
cdr3_aa: CAWGRPGGEQYF

d_call: TRBD1
v_call: TRBV6-5
cdr3_length: 14
j_call: TRBJ2-7
clone_size: .
cdr3_nt: TGTGCCAGCAGGGATGACAGGGCCCCCTACGAGCAGTACTTC
cdr3_aa: CASRDDRAPYEQYF

d_call: .
v_call: TRBV27
cdr3_length: 11
j_call: TRBJ2-7
clone_size: .
cdr3_nt: TGTGCCAGCAGTCCCGGGTCCGAGCAGTACTTC
cdr3_aa: CASSPGSEQYF

d_call: .
v_call: TRBV6-1
cdr3_length: 15
j_call: TRBJ2-7
clone_size: .
cdr3_nt: TGTGCCAGCAGTGCGGCTAGCGCAAGCTCCTACGAGCAGTACTTC
cdr3_aa: CASSAASASSYEQYF

d_call: .
v_call: TRBV7-2
cdr3_length: 13
j_call: TRBJ1-2
clone_size: .
cdr3_nt: TGTGCCAGCAGCGTAGACAGGAACTATGGCTACACCTTC
cdr3_aa: CASSVDRNYGYTF

d_call: .
v_call: TRBV6-5
cdr3_length: 14
j_call: TRBJ2-1
clone_size: .
cdr3_nt: TGTGCCAGCAGTTACCAGGGGAGTTACAATGAGCAGTTCTTC
cdr3_aa: CASSYQGSYNEQFF

d_call: .
v_call: TRBV19
cdr3_length: 13
j_call: TRBJ1-1
clone_size: few
cdr3_nt: TGTGCCAGTAGTATAGAGGTTGGCACTGAAGCTTTCTTT
cdr3_aa: CASSIEVGTEAFF

d_call: .
v_call: TRBV30
cdr3_length: 11
j_call: TRBJ2-7
clone_size: .
cdr3_nt: TGTGCCTGGAGTAGGGCCTTCGAGCAGTACTTC
cdr3_aa: CAWSRAFEQYF

d_call: .
v_call: TRBV7-6
cdr3_length: 16
j_call: TRBJ2-7
clone_size: .
cdr3_nt: TGTGCCAGCAGCTCCCCCCCCGGGACGTTTGATTACGAGCAGTACTTC
cdr3_aa: CASSSPPGTFDYEQYF

d_call: TRBD2
v_call: TRBV9
cdr3_length: 15
j_call: TRBJ2-3
clone_size: .
cdr3_nt: TGTGCCAGCAGCGTTTTGGGAGGGATTACAGATACGCAGTATTTT
cdr3_aa: CASSVLGGITDTQYF

d_call: .
v_call: TRBV25-1
cdr3_length: 15
j_call: TRBJ1-1
clone_size: .
cdr3_nt: TGTGCCAGCAGTGAATCCCCCTTACGGAACACTGAAGCTTTCTTT
cdr3_aa: CASSESPLRNTEAFF

d_call: .
v_call: TRBV27
cdr3_length: 13
j_call: TRBJ2-1
clone_size: .
cdr3_nt: TGTGCCAGCAGTCCATTCCCCAACAATGAGCAGTTCTTC
cdr3_aa: CASSPFPNNEQFF

d_call: TRBD1
v_call: TRBV7-9
cdr3_length: 17
j_call: TRBJ1-2
clone_size: .
cdr3_nt: TGTGCCAGCAGCTTTACCGGGACAGGGGGCGCGGGGGCCGGCTACACCTTC
cdr3_aa: CASSFTGTGGAGAGYTF

d_call: .
v_call: TRBV5-1
cdr3_length: 14
j_call: TRBJ1-1
clone_size: .
cdr3_nt: TGCGCCAGCAGTCCGAGGGAGTTGAACACTGAAGCTTTCTTT
cdr3_aa: CASSPRELNTEAFF

d_call: TRBD1
v_call: TRBV27
cdr3_length: 15
j_call: TRBJ2-7
clone_size: few
cdr3_nt: TGTGCCAGCAGTCGTAAGGGACAGGGGGCGTACGAGCAGTACTTC
cdr3_aa: CASSRKGQGAYEQYF

d_call: .
v_call: TRBV5-4
cdr3_length: 16
j_call: TRBJ2-5
clone_size: .
cdr3_nt: TGTGCCAGCAGCTTCCGCTCGGGTAGCGAACAAGAGACCCAGTACTTC
cdr3_aa: CASSFRSGSEQETQYF

d_call: .
v_call: TRBV5-1
cdr3_length: 15
j_call: TRBJ2-3
clone_size: .
cdr3_nt: TGCGCCAGCAGCTTGGACGGGGCAGCGACAGATACGCAGTATTTT
cdr3_aa: CASSLDGAATDTQYF

d_call: .
v_call: TRBV5-1
cdr3_length: 14
j_call: TRBJ1-1
clone_size: .
cdr3_nt: TGCGCCAGCAGCGCGTTGGGGCAGAACACTGAAGCTTTCTTT
cdr3_aa: CASSALGQNTEAFF

d_call: TRBD1
v_call: TRBV5-1
cdr3_length: 17
j_call: TRBJ1-2
clone_size: .
cdr3_nt: TGCGCCAGCAGCTCGGCGGCCAGGGGGATTTCTAACTATGGCTACACCTTC
cdr3_aa: CASSSAARGISNYGYTF